A selection of T cell receptor beta chains follows, all from one sample in a study of cytomegalovirus exposure and HLA in healthy donors. The method was immunoSEQ multiplex PCR; TCRdb's version includes in-frame clones alone and lacks a portion of them. Among roughly 150,000 clones listed, 73% were seen once. The sequenced material came from PBMCs. The receptors were sampled from a woman between 18 and 29 years old in good health and CMV-seropositive. The CDR3 runs from the conserved cysteine through the conserved F or W. A D gene is named only where the DNA matches it firmly. The size entry is marked missing in some rows and otherwise reads once, few, many or a size class.

length	D	V	J	size	CDR3	DNA
20	NA	TRBV18	TRBJ1-5	NA	CASSKWGFMDSGEGNQPQHF	TGTGCCAGCTCCAAATGGGGGTTTATGGATAGCGGTGAGGGCAATCAGCCCCAGCATTTT
14	TRBD1	TRBV7-9	TRBJ1-2	NA	CSSSLTGVDYGYTF	TGTTCCAGCAGCTTGACAGGGGTCGACTATGGCTACACCTTC
18	TRBD2	TRBV28	TRBJ2-1	few	CASSILFGGGAAYNEQFF	TGTGCCAGCAGCATCCTGTTTGGCGGGGGGGCCGCGTACAATGAGCAGTTCTTC
16	TRBD2	TRBV7-9	TRBJ2-1	NA	CASSGSGAGVFNEQFF	TGTGCCAGCAGCGGGTCGGGAGCGGGGGTATTTAATGAGCAGTTCTTC
16	NA	TRBV5-6	TRBJ2-3	NA	CASSLGLSASTDTQYF	TGTGCCAGCAGCTTAGGACTATCTGCTAGCACAGATACGCAGTATTTT
15	TRBD2	TRBV6-5	TRBJ2-5	NA	CASSLIAGWEETQYF	TGTGCCAGCAGCCTCATAGCGGGGTGGGAGGAGACCCAGTACTTC
16	NA	TRBV7-9	TRBJ1-3	NA	CASSLFNRDSGNTIYF	TGTGCCAGCAGCTTATTTAATCGGGACTCTGGAAACACCATATATTTT
16	NA	TRBV7-2	TRBJ2-7	NA	CASSLSVGGWTYEQYF	TGTGCCAGCAGCTTAAGCGTCGGAGGGTGGACCTACGAGCAGTACTTC
15	NA	TRBV19	TRBJ2-6	once	CASSIIISGANVLTF	TGTGCCAGTAGTATCATCATCTCTGGGGCCAACGTCCTGACTTTC
15	NA	TRBV28	TRBJ2-7	NA	CASSLRQLTTYEQYF	TGTGCCAGCAGTTTACGACAGCTAACGACCTACGAGCAGTACTTC
15	NA	TRBV6-4	TRBJ2-7	NA	CASSDSGQSSYEQYF	TGTGCCAGCAGTGACTCTGGGCAGTCCTCCTACGAGCAGTACTTC
14	TRBD1	TRBV5-1	TRBJ1-1	NA	CASSLAGQGAEAFF	TGCGCCAGCAGCTTGGCGGGACAGGGGGCTGAAGCTTTCTTT
17	NA	TRBV1	TRBJ2-7	NA	CTSTPMSRRANSYEQYF	TGCACCAGCACCCCGATGAGTAGGCGGGCGAACTCCTACGAGCAGTACTTC
15	NA	TRBV7-8	TRBJ1-1	few	CASSLESPRYTEAFF	TGTGCCAGCAGCTTAGAGTCGCCCAGGTACACTGAAGCTTTCTTT
17	NA	TRBV12-5	TRBJ1-1	NA	CASGLVGAGRMNTEAFF	TGTGCTAGTGGTTTGGTAGGAGCAGGGCGGATGAACACTGAAGCTTTCTTT
14	NA	TRBV6-5	TRBJ1-1	NA	CASTSLRLNTEAFF	TGTGCCAGCACTAGTTTGCGCCTGAACACTGAAGCTTTCTTT
14	NA	TRBV14	TRBJ2-3	NA	CASSPDLVTDTQYF	TGTGCCAGCAGCCCTGATCTAGTTACGGATACGCAGTATTTT
18	NA	TRBV19	TRBJ2-6	NA	CASSMSLRPGAGANVLTF	TGTGCCAGTAGTATGTCGTTACGGCCTGGGGCAGGGGCCAACGTCCTGACTTTC
17	NA	TRBV5-4	TRBJ2-3	NA	CASSTDWTNKSTDTQYF	TGTGCCAGCAGCACCGACTGGACTAACAAGAGCACAGATACGCAGTATTTT
15	NA	TRBV30	TRBJ2-7	NA	CAWSVGRGSSYEQYF	TGTGCCTGGAGTGTAGGAAGGGGAAGCTCCTACGAGCAGTACTTC
14	NA	TRBV7-3	TRBJ2-3	NA	CASSFGGVTDTQYF	TGTGCCAGCAGCTTTGGCGGGGTCACAGATACGCAGTATTTT
15	NA	TRBV11-3	TRBJ1-1	NA	CASSHGGEPNTEAFF	TGTGCCAGCAGCCACGGGGGGGAACCGAACACTGAAGCTTTCTTT
14	NA	TRBV7-2	TRBJ2-3	NA	CASSFWGGTDTQYF	TGTGCCAGCAGCTTTTGGGGGGGCACAGATACGCAGTATTTT
15	TRBD2	TRBV6-1	TRBJ2-5	NA	CASSASWTSEETQYF	TGTGCCAGCAGTGCATCCTGGACTAGCGAGGAGACCCAGTACTTC
15	NA	TRBV10-3	TRBJ1-2	NA	CAISESVRGEYGYTF	TGTGCCATCAGTGAGTCGGTCCGGGGAGAGTATGGCTACACCTTC
14	TRBD1	TRBV6-6	TRBJ2-7	NA	CASSYPGQGYEQYF	TGTGCCAGCAGTTACCCAGGACAGGGCTACGAGCAGTACTTC
16	TRBD1	TRBV4-3	TRBJ1-2	NA	CASSQGRDSRYYGYTF	TGCGCCAGCAGCCAAGGCAGGGACAGTCGTTACTATGGCTACACCTTC
15	NA	TRBV7-8	TRBJ2-2	NA	CASSLKHLNTGELFF	TGTGCCAGCAGCTTAAAACATCTGAACACCGGGGAGCTGTTTTTT
15	NA	TRBV30	TRBJ2-1	few	CAWSFNGGSYNEQFF	TGTGCCTGGAGCTTTAATGGGGGGAGCTACAATGAGCAGTTCTTC
12	NA	TRBV29-1	TRBJ1-1	NA	CSVAQLNTEAFF	TGCAGCGTCGCACAGTTGAACACTGAAGCTTTCTTT
11	NA	TRBV29-1	TRBJ1-2	NA	CSVSGLAGYTF	TGCAGCGTTTCGGGTCTCGCTGGCTACACCTTC
15	TRBD2	TRBV7-9	TRBJ2-1	NA	CASSLERGVLDEQFF	TGTGCCAGCAGCTTGGAGCGGGGGGTCTTAGATGAGCAGTTCTTC
14	TRBD1	TRBV7-2	TRBJ1-1	once	CASSFSVGTVEAFF	TGTGCCAGCAGCTTTTCAGTGGGGACAGTTGAAGCTTTCTTT
15	TRBD1	TRBV7-2	TRBJ2-2	NA	CASSFRTGVGGELFF	TGTGCCAGCAGCTTCCGGACAGGGGTTGGCGGGGAGCTGTTTTTT
15	TRBD1	TRBV6-5	TRBJ2-3	NA	CASRPPDRAADTQYF	TGTGCCAGCAGGCCCCCTGACAGGGCGGCAGATACGCAGTATTTT
15	TRBD2	TRBV15	TRBJ2-3	NA	CATSRDSGAQYTQYF	TGTGCCACCAGCAGAGATAGCGGGGCCCAGTATACGCAGTATTTT
15	NA	TRBV7-2	TRBJ1-6	NA	CASSSPTGLTSPLHF	TGTGCCAGTAGCTCCCCCACAGGGCTGACTTCACCCCTCCACTTT
14	NA	TRBV7-8	TRBJ1-1	NA	CASSLGDFPNEAFF	TGTGCCAGCAGCTTAGGGGACTTTCCCAATGAAGCTTTCTTT
13	TRBD1	TRBV5-6	TRBJ2-7	NA	CASSLDPDREKYF	TGTGCCAGCAGCTTGGACCCCGACAGGGAAAAGTACTTC
14	TRBD1	TRBV19	TRBJ2-7	NA	CASTPTGGGYEQYF	TGTGCCAGTACCCCGACAGGGGGAGGCTACGAGCAGTACTTC
15	NA	TRBV6-6	TRBJ2-7	NA	CASSYSRDTSYEQYF	TGTGCCAGCAGTTACTCAAGGGACACCTCCTACGAGCAGTACTTC